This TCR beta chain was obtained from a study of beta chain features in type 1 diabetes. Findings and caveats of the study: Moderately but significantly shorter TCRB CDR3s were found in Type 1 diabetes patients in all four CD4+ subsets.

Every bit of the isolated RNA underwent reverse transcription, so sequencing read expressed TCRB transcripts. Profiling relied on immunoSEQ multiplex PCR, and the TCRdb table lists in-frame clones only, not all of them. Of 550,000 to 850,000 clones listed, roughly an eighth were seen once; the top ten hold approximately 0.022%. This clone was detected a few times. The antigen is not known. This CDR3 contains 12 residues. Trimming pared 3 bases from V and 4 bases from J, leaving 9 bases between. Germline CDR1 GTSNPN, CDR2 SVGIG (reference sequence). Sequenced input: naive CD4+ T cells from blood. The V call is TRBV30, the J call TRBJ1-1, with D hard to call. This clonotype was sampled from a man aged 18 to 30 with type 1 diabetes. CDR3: CAWRVLPTEAFF. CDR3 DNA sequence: TGTGCCTGGAGAGTCCTCCCCACTGAAGCTTTCTTT. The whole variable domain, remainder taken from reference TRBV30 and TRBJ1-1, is SQTIHQWPATLVQPVGSPLSLECTVEGTSNPNLYWYRQAAGRGLQLLFYSVGIGQISSEVPQNLSASRPQDRQFILSSKKLLLSDSGFYLCAWRVLPTEAFFGQGTRLTVV.